This T cell receptor (beta chain) was observed in a study of blood T cell repertoires in COVID-19 (dated by TCRdb to 2020 to 2022). About the investigation overall: Samples from collaborators originated in the United States, Italy and Spain and spanned both the acute and convalescent phases of COVID-19. Subjects who had been exposed to COVID-19, were actively infected with it, or had recovered from it provided the deeply sampled blood TCRbeta repertoires that made up the dataset. A de-identified subject ID, COVID-19 status, age in years and sex were almost always included in the sample metadata. The prospective study material was composed of cDNA or gDNA derived from T cells, B-cell-depleted T cells, or PBMCs. HLA class I and class II types, where available, came from metadata supplied by the sample provider rather than from assay-based typing. The repertoires were released in a freely available public database intended as a resource for research on the immune response to SARS-CoV-2. Samples came from the ongoing ImmuneRACE study (first 160 participants) plus 1,254 subjects from 6 global collaborators. The paper as a whole reports these results and caveats: The amount of clinical and demographic metadata varied by source and participant and was provided uncurated.

A word on this clone: Its antigen has not been determined. No base quality values were provided; no much bigger clone lies one nucleotide off.

CDR1 is given as LNHDA and CDR2 as SQIVND, both from the germline V gene (reference sequence). Ends trimmed: V by 2 bases, J by 3 bases; bases unmatched to a gene: 13. There are 18 amino acids in the CDR3, from cysteine to phenylalanine inclusive. CDR3 DNA is the only sequence kept; it has 54 bases, read in frame from the first base. Collaborating institutions collected whole blood in K2EDTA tubes following their own protocols. For TCRbeta analysis, collaborators shipped samples as frozen whole blood, isolated PBMCs, or DNA extracted from either of those sample types. TCRbeta CDR3 regions were amplified from genomic DNA using the immunoSEQ Assay, a bias-controlled multiplex PCR. Turning to the authors' computational methods: Within the assay, amplification of reference gene primers was used to estimate how many nucleated cells each sample contained. Sequence reads were collapsed and filtered to measure the absolute abundance of every unique TCRbeta CDR3 rearrangement. For each sample, productive Simpson clonality was calculated as the square root of Simpson's diversity index across productive rearrangements. Imported from immuneACCESS, the table was reduced by TCRdb to in-frame sequences with V and J called. These copies leave out some clones; in studies compared against another copy, an unresolved V gene accounts for under half, and the cause of the remainder is not known. V and J calls and clone size are those listed in that table; D and trimming were worked out from the DNA. A total of about 320,000 clones appear in this sample, almost 85% of them only once. More than 6% of the sample is in the top ten clones.

Sequencing was carried out using peripheral blood. This receptor chain uses TRBV19 and TRBJ1-5, with 7 central nucleotides matching TRBD1. The receptor comes from a human donor in a cohort sampled during active COVID-19. For the CDR3, the sequence is CASSILSDWDRNNQPQHF. The base sequence is TGTGCCAGTAGTATACTTAGTGACTGGGACAGAAACAATCAGCCCCAGCATTTT.